Below, one T cell receptor (beta chain) is given with its context. What it recognizes is unknown. Assay: immunoSEQ multiplex PCR; the TCRdb copy retains only in-frame clones and omits some. Of 140,000 to 150,000 clones in the sample, 91% are singletons; the top ten hold under 4%. The data derive from a study of T cell responses to AZD1222 COVID-19 vaccine. Broader study findings: Every sample of the repertoires postdated the peak T cell response.

This sample comprised peripheral blood, obtained 28 days after the second AZD1222 dose. The TCR comes from an adult who received the AZD1222 COVID-19 vaccine.

The DNA for the CDR3 is TGTGCCAGCAGCTTCTACGCCACTGAAGCTTTCTTT. Translation: CASSFYATEAFF. The V and J genes are TRBV5-4 and TRBJ1-1; D is unclear. Germline-derived CDR1 and CDR2 are SGHNT and YYREEE (reference sequence). This CDR3 comprises 12 residues. The germline V and J ends were trimmed by 2 bases and 4 bases, with 6 bases remaining between them.